One TCR beta chain is described in this entry. Its antigen is unidentified. This specimen comes from a study of siplizumab effects on memory and regulatory T cells. Study-level points and caveats: Treg origin accounted for an average of 68.8% of mappable alloreactive CD4+ clones with siplizumab and 25% to 30% in controls.

About 100,000 TCR templates underwent assay in every sample. The table came from immunoSEQ multiplex PCR; TCRdb's copy has only in-frame clones and leaves some out. Among roughly 100,000 clones, 80% to 95% were seen once, and the ten largest hold 1% to 1.3%. Germline V CDR1 and CDR2: DFQATT, SNEGSKA (reference sequence). The CDR3 runs to 10 residues. Trimming removed 8 bases from V and 0 bases from J, with 5 bases in between. Input material: CD4+ T cells sorted from blood. The clonotype comes from a human donor in good health. The chain couples TRBV20-1 to TRBJ2-7; no firm D call. In DNA, the CDR3 is TGCAGTCCCGTCTCCTACGAGCAGTACTTC. Its protein is CSPVSYEQYF.